This T cell receptor (beta chain) was documented in a study of shared clonotypes between healthy human individuals (dated by TCRdb to about 2020). Looking at the study overall: The cohort comprised a couple of women and a few men aged 18 to 49 years. To estimate repertoire size and how much clonotypes are shared between individuals, the study performed deep sequencing of blood TCR repertoires from five healthy adults. Per donor, leukapheresis produced somewhere between about 0.94 and 8.9 billion PBMCs. To increase sequencing depth and limit assay-specific biases, TCR repertoire library preparation and sequencing were carried out by different laboratories using diverse techniques. For each donor, CD4 naive and CD4 memory were each given three plates, CD8 naive was given two plates, and CD8 memory was given one plate.

Findings and caveats that apply to the study as a whole: Based on pairwise subsampling, the degree of clonotype sharing among donors was expected to be affected by sequencing depth. Naive subsets generally had larger estimated clonotype richness than memory subsets did. Clonotypes shared by all four sorted-subset donors showed higher generation probabilities than non-shared clonotypes. Even with the large sequencing depth, rarefaction of the sorted-subset datasets indicated that sequencing was incomplete. The small number of donors limited the genetic and exposure-history diversity represented. Sampling was limited to blood, and TCR repertoires in tissue likely differ from TCR repertoires in blood. Approximately 5% of naive CD4, approximately 3.7% of naive CD8, about 2.5% of memory CD4, and roughly 0.4% of memory CD8 clonotypes were shared across a few donors.

Using the deep immunoSEQ assay, TCR CDR3 regions were amplified from genomic DNA by multiplex PCR. For each cell subset, the extracted genomic DNA was distributed evenly across all wells of several immunoSEQ 96-well plates, and each plate served as one replicate. Each replicate PCR for sorted subsets received around 210 ng genomic DNA, equal to about 30,000 T cell genomes. Purified libraries were measured with a Qubit 3.0 fluorometer, size-checked on a Bioanalyzer 2100, and measured again with the KAPA Library Quantification kit. Each immunoSEQ 96-well plate was sequenced on its own single-read 150-cycle Illumina NextSeq 550 flow cell. Under the source paper's analysis protocol: Because the immunoSEQ output held only junctional sequences and lacked quality scores, the filtering could not match the filtering applied to full-length reads. Sequences were annotated with PyIR, a Python wrapper for IgBLAST v1.9, and V/J genes and CDR3 were assigned using IMGT germline references. Any read was removed if the V/J assignment was weak (E-value above 1e-6), the CDR3 was missing, or the read contained stop codons, out-of-frame junctions, or ambiguous translated residues. V3J clonotypes were defined as sequences sharing an identical inferred V gene, J gene, and CDR3 amino acid sequence. Percentage overlap between repertoires was calculated by dividing the number of shared unique clonotypes by the size of the smaller repertoire. Richness of each repertoire was evaluated using RTK rarefaction, the Chao1 estimator, and Recon v2.1 estimates of unobserved clonotypes. OLGA was used to compute generation probabilities for all TCRbeta clonotypes that the gDNA method yielded from a few donors. Sourced from immuneACCESS, this table was stored by TCRdb with only in-frame sequences that have V and J called. A share of the clones is absent; for the studies checked, an unresolved V gene accounts for under half, and the remainder has no known explanation. V and J calls plus clone size are reproduced from that table; the DNA served to infer D and trimming. This sample lists about 2.2 million clones; about 93% were detected once. About 1.8% of the sample goes to the ten largest clones.

CD8 naive samples consisted of CD45RO-negative cells that were positively selected for CCR7, yielding a CD45RA+CCR7+ population without TemRA cells. Healthy HIV-negative adults with no recently reported acute infections or vaccinations were included as donors. Every donor was a Caucasian adult living in Nashville, Tennessee, USA. Blood was obtained by leukapheresis, after which PBMCs were separated by Ficoll-Histopaque density gradient centrifugation and cryopreserved in liquid nitrogen vapor phase. Analytical flow cytometry was used to check the purity and quantity of each magnetically sorted T cell population. Genomic DNA was isolated from each sorted fraction and quantified by UV absorbance on a Nanodrop 2000c. Notes on this clone: Its antigen is unknown. Per-nucleotide qualities are absent, and no much larger clonotype sits a single base away.

The sequence was obtained from a man younger than 30 in good health. Some clones in this sample may be carry-over from other donors' samples. Source material: naive CD8+ T cells from PBMCs. The cell subset or site label here, explained by the study, means: CD45RA+CCR7+.

In nucleotides, the sequence is TGTGCCAGCAGCTTAATCTCCGGGGAGCTGTTTTTT. The encoded protein is CASSLISGELFF. This sequence uses TRBV7-2 and TRBJ2-2, with no confidently assigned D gene. A distance of 4 bases separates the germline ends of V and J, which lose 2 bases and 6 bases respectively. The CDR3 holds 12 amino acids from the cysteine to the phenylalanine. The retained sequence is limited to the CDR3, 36 bases, with the frame set at the first base. Reading the germline V gene gives CDR1 SGHTA and CDR2 FQGNSA.